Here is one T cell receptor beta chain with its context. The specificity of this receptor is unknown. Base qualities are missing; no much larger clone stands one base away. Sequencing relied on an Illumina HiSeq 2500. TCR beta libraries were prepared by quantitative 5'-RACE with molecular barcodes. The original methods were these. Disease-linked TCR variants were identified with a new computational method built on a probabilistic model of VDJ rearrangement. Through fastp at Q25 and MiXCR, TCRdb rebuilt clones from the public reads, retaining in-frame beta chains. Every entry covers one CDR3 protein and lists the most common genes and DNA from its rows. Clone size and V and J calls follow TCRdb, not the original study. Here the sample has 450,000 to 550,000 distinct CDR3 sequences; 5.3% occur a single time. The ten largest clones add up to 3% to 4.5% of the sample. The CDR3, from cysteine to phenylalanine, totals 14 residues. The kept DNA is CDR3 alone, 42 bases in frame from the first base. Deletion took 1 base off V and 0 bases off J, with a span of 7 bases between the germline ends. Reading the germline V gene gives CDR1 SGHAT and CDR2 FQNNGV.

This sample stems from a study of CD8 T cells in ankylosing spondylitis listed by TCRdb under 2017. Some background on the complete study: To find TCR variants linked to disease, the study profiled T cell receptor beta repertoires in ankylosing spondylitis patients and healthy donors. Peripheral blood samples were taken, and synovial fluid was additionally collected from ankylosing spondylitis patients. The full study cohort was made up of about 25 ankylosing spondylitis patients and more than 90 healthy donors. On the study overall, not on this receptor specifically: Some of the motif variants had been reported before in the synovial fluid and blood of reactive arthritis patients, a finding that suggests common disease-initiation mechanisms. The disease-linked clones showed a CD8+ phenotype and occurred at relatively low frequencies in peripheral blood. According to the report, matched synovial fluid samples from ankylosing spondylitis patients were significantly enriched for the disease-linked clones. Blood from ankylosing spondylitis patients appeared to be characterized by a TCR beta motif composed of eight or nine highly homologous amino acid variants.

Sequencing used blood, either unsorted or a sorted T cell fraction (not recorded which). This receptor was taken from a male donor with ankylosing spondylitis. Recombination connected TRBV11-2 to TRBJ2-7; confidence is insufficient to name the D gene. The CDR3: CASSLVPGSYEQYF. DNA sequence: TGTGCCAGCAGCTTAGTTCCAGGCTCCTACGAGCAGTACTTC.